This T cell receptor (beta chain) emerged from a study of shared clonotypes between healthy human individuals. Study results and caveats: Clonotype sharing across a handful of donors was observed for around 5.1% of naive CD4 clonotypes. Researchers sampled only blood; tissue repertoires likely differ.

The length of the CDR3 is 13 residues. V lost 0 bases, J lost 9 bases, and 9 bases lay in between. CDR1 and CDR2 (germline): KGHSY, FQNENV. Naivety among CD8 cells was defined by CD45RO negativity and positive CCR7 selection, thereby excluding terminally differentiated effector memory CD45RA+ cells. About this clone: Its antigen is still unknown.

In the sorted-subset replicate PCRs, 200 ng DNA, 25,000 to 35,000 T cell genomes, was used. TCRdb keeps only in-frame clones here, not all; method: immunoSEQ multiplex PCR. The table has around 560,000 clones, 95% seen once; the top ten hold 0.095% to 0.14%. The V and J genes are TRBV16 and TRBJ1-5; D not certain. This clonotype was sampled from a woman aged 25 to 45 in good health. Sequenced: naive CD8+ T cells sorted from blood. The CDR3 DNA reads TGTGCCAGCAGCCAATCGGGTGCGGCGCCCCAGCATTTT. This sequence encodes CASSQSGAAPQHF. The full variable domain, with the rest looked up from reference TRBV16 and TRBJ1-5, is GEEVAQTPKHLVRGEGQKAKLYCAPIKGHSYVFWYQQVLKNEFKFLISFQNENVFDETGMPKERFSAKCLPNSPCSLEIQATKLEDSAVYFCASSQSGAAPQHFGDGTRLSIL.